The rows below give T cell receptor beta chains drawn from one sample of a study of blood T cell repertoires in COVID-19. Method: immunoSEQ multiplex PCR; TCRdb's copy keeps in-frame clones and lacks some. The sample holds some 70,000 clones, roughly 80% seen once. Sequencing was carried out using peripheral blood. Receptors were obtained from a human donor in a cohort sampled during active COVID-19. The CDR3 runs from the conserved cysteine through the conserved F or W. Each record gives: D gene, CDR3 length, J gene, clone size, V gene, CDR3 DNA, CDR3 protein. D genes are given only for firm matches. Clone size appears in some rows only: once, few, many, or a class for an expanded clone.

d_gene: TRBD1; len: 16; j_gene: TRBJ1-1; abundance: medium-sized; v_gene: TRBV11-2; CDR3nt: TGTGCCAGCAGCCCTACCGGGACAGAAGTGAACACTGAAGCTTTCTTT; CDR3aa: CASSPTGTEVNTEAFF
d_gene: .; len: 15; j_gene: TRBJ1-3; abundance: .; v_gene: TRBV5-4; CDR3nt: TGTGCCAGCAGCTTGGCAGGGAGGACTGGAAACACCATATATTTT; CDR3aa: CASSLAGRTGNTIYF
d_gene: .; len: 14; j_gene: TRBJ2-1; abundance: .; v_gene: TRBV11-2; CDR3nt: TGTGCCAGCAGCGCGGATTTGCAGGGGAGCGAGCAGTTCTTC; CDR3aa: CASSADLQGSEQFF
d_gene: TRBD1; len: 14; j_gene: TRBJ1-4; abundance: .; v_gene: TRBV5-4; CDR3nt: TGTGCCAGCAGCCTGACAGGGGGACGTGAAAAACTGTTTTTT; CDR3aa: CASSLTGGREKLFF
d_gene: TRBD1; len: 16; j_gene: TRBJ1-1; abundance: .; v_gene: TRBV6-6; CDR3nt: TGTGCCAGCAGTTACAGAGGGGGCTCGAAGGGCACTGAAGCTTTCTTT; CDR3aa: CASSYRGGSKGTEAFF
d_gene: TRBD2; len: 17; j_gene: TRBJ2-3; abundance: .; v_gene: TRBV5-6; CDR3nt: TGTGCCAGCAGCTTGGGACTAGCGGGAGTTAGGACAGATACGCAGTATTTT; CDR3aa: CASSLGLAGVRTDTQYF
d_gene: .; len: 15; j_gene: TRBJ1-5; abundance: .; v_gene: TRBV10-3; CDR3nt: TGTGCCATCAGTGAGTCGCAGCGTGGCAATCAGCCCCAGCATTTT; CDR3aa: CAISESQRGNQPQHF
d_gene: .; len: 13; j_gene: TRBJ1-5; abundance: many; v_gene: TRBV30; CDR3nt: TGTGCCTGGGGGGGGCAGAACAATCAGCCCCAGCATTTT; CDR3aa: CAWGGQNNQPQHF
d_gene: TRBD1; len: 14; j_gene: TRBJ1-2; abundance: .; v_gene: TRBV30; CDR3nt: TGTGCCTGGAGTGTACAGGGACAGGGCAGCGCCTACACCTTC; CDR3aa: CAWSVQGQGSAYTF
d_gene: TRBD1; len: 15; j_gene: TRBJ1-2; abundance: .; v_gene: TRBV9; CDR3nt: TGTGCCAGCAGCGATATTTGGACAGGGGCCTATGGCTACACCTTC; CDR3aa: CASSDIWTGAYGYTF
d_gene: .; len: 15; j_gene: TRBJ1-6; abundance: .; v_gene: TRBV9; CDR3nt: TGTGCCAGCAGCGTAGAGGGGACACATAATTCACCCCTCCACTTT; CDR3aa: CASSVEGTHNSPLHF